A single sample gave rise to the 27 T cell receptor beta chains below, sequenced in a study of human T cells and chemical hapten exposure. In TCRdb, the RACE reads were re-called with MiXCR into one record per CDR3 protein. There are approximately 74,000 distinct CDR3 sequences in the sample; 25% to 40% occur only once, and about 10% lies in the top ten. Time point described: patch test 1, 2 weeks after DPC sensitization. As to treatment: therapeutic diphenylcyclopropenone sensitization with weekly scalp DPC. Source: whole blood, taken in connection with sensitization to the hapten diphenylcyclopropenone (DPC). The receptors originated from a man in his forties with alopecia areata. Some clones in this sample may be carry-over from other donors' samples.

The V call is TRBV2, the J call TRBJ1-1; unclear D gene. Germline V lookup: CDR1 SNHLY, CDR2 FYNNEI. This CDR3 contains 12 residues. With 5 bases removed from V and 1 base from J, the gap between germline ends came to 5 bases. The CDR3 protein is CASSRWNTEAFF. CDR3 bases: TGTGCCAGCAGTCGGTGGAACACTGAAGCTTTCTTT.

The table lists this clonotype with many counts. The V call is TRBV20-1, the J call TRBJ2-1; 8 bases line up with TRBD1. This CDR3 contains 14 residues. Germline CDR1 and CDR2: DFQATT and SNEGSKA (reference sequence). The V and J ends lost 2 bases and 6 bases, in that order; junction bases with no gene match: 6. This CDR3 reads CSARRGQVGNEQFF. The CDR3 region has the DNA TGCAGTGCTAGACGGGGACAGGTGGGCAATGAGCAGTTCTTC.

This chain's CDR3 is CASRRQDGETQYF. The CDR3 DNA follows: TGTGCCAGTAGGAGACAGGACGGAGAGACCCAGTACTTC. The V gene is TRBV19, the J gene TRBJ2-5, with D possibly being TRBD1 (6 bases). Per germline, CDR1 LNHDA and CDR2 SQIVND (reference sequence). With 6 bases removed from V and 4 bases from J, the gap between germline ends came to 12 bases. The CDR3 has 13 residues.

This clonotype was counted a few times. V and J are TRBV4-1 and TRBJ2-5; D perhaps matches TRBD1 (6 bases). The CDR3 loop spans 15 amino acids. The V end lost 1 base, the J end lost 1 base, and 10 bases lay between the germline ends. The germline V gene encodes CDR1 MGHRA and CDR2 YSYEKL. The chain's CDR3 is CASSQGTDLQETQYF. The CDR3 DNA reads TGCGCCAGCAGCCAAGGGACAGACCTCCAAGAGACCCAGTACTTC.

Many counts were recorded for this clonotype. CDR3 nucleotide sequence: TGCAGTGCCGAAGCACAAGAGACCCAGTACTTC. It codes for CSAEAQETQYF. V gene TRBV20-1 combines with J gene TRBJ2-5; D not certain. The germline CDR1 and CDR2 sequences are DFQATT and SNEGSKA (reference sequence). The CDR3 covers 11 residues. Trimming took 6 bases from V and 2 from J, leaving 7 bases between them.

There are a few counts of this clonotype. This sequence joins TRBV9 and TRBJ1-1; D is unclear. V lost 4 bases, J lost 6 bases, and 16 bases lay in between. The CDR3 has 14 residues. Germline CDR1 is SGDLS and CDR2 is YYNGEE. CDR3 region: CASSNPRERAEAFF. CDR3 in DNA: TGTGCCAGCAGCAACCCTAGGGAACGGGCTGAAGCTTTCTTT.

The genes are TRBV20-1 and TRBJ2-2; 7 bases agree with TRBD2. V gave up 5 bases and J gave up 1 base; unmatched junction bases: 10. CDR1 and CDR2 (germline): DFQATT, SNEGSKA (reference sequence). This CDR3 is 16 amino acids long. CDR3 in amino acids: CSAEFPLARNTGELFF. The CDR3 nucleotides read TGCAGTGCTGAATTCCCACTAGCGAGGAACACCGGGGAGCTGTTTTTT.

This rearrangement joins TRBV4-2 to TRBJ1-1, with 8 bases lining up with TRBD1. V lost 2 bases, J lost 0 bases, and 5 bases stayed unmatched. The CDR3 has 16 residues. Looked up from germline, CDR1 is LGHNA and CDR2 is YNFKEQ. In nucleotides, the CDR3 is TGTGCCAGCAGCCAACCCGGGACAGGCATGAACACTGAAGCTTTCTTT. It specifies CASSQPGTGMNTEAFF.

In this sample, this clonotype turned up a few times. This sequence joins TRBV10-1 and TRBJ1-1; 8 nucleotides agree with TRBD1. This CDR3 is built from 13 residues. Germline CDR1 reads WNHNN; CDR2 reads SYGVQD (reference sequence). The ends lost 4 bases at V and 6 bases at J; junction bases unmatched: 4. The CDR3 DNA follows: TGCGCCAGCAGTGGACAGGGGAGGGCTGAAGCTTTCTTT. Its protein product is CASSGQGRAEAFF.

This clonotype turned up a few times. The CDR3 bases are TGTGCCAGCAGCCGCGGACAGGGGGTCAATCAGCCCCAGCATTTT. Translating it yields CASSRGQGVNQPQHF. V and J are TRBV6-6 and TRBJ1-5, with 10 bases matching TRBD1. The J segment lost 3 bases and the V segment lost 6 bases, leaving 5 bases of the junction unmatched. Germline values: CDR1 MNHNY, CDR2 SVGAGI (reference sequence). This CDR3 has 15 residues.

This clonotype has only a few counts. The rearrangement joins TRBV28 to TRBJ2-1; 7 bases are a match to TRBD2. Germline lookup yields CDR1 MDHEN and CDR2 SYDVKM. This CDR3 spans 15 amino acids. The trim removed 5 bases at V and 4 bases at J, leaving 8 bases unmatched. The CDR3 DNA sequence: TGTGCCAGCAGTCCGACGGATAGCGGGTACAATGAGCAGTTCTTC. The encoded protein is CASSPTDSGYNEQFF. The variable domain in full, with the rest retrieved from reference TRBV28 and TRBJ2-1, is DVKVTQSSRYLVKRTGEKVFLECVQDMDHENMFWYRQDPGLGLRLIYFSYDVKMKEKGDIPEGYSVSREKKERFSLILESASTNQTSMYLCASSPTDSGYNEQFFGPGTRLTVL.

This clonotype was observed a few times. The rearrangement joins TRBV18 to TRBJ2-7; tentative D call: TRBD1 (6 bases). With 1 base removed from V and 5 bases from J, the gap between germline ends came to 9 bases. This CDR3 has 13 amino acids. CDR1 is KGHSH, CDR2 LQKENI, per germline. The CDR3, as DNA: TGTGCCAGCTCACCACGGGGGCAGGACGAGCAGTACTTC. Translated: CASSPRGQDEQYF. The variable domain in full, completed from reference TRBV18 and TRBJ2-7, reads NAGVMQNPRHLVRRRGQEARLRCSPMKGHSHVYWYRQLPEEGLKFMVYLQKENIIDESGMPKERFSAEFPKEGPSILRIQQVVRGDSAAYFCASSPRGQDEQYFGPGTRLTVT.

V gene TRBV2 combines with J gene TRBJ2-7; 9 nucleotides agree with TRBD2. V was clipped by 0 bases and J by 7 bases; unmatched bases: 7. Germline V CDR1 and CDR2: SNHLY, FYNNEI. The CDR3 sequence is 15 residues long. The CDR3 loop is CASSEAAGGSDEQYF. The CDR3 DNA reads as TGTGCCAGCAGTGAAGCTGCGGGAGGGAGCGATGAGCAGTACTTC.

This clonotype came up a few times. The chain couples TRBV18 to TRBJ1-1; TRBD1 aligns across 9 bases. The CDR3 consists of 15 residues. The ends lost 3 bases at V and 2 bases at J; junction bases unmatched: 4. Germline lookup yields CDR1 KGHSH and CDR2 LQKENI. The CDR3 protein is CASSPGTGKNTEAFF. Here the CDR3 DNA reads TGTGCCAGCTCACCCGGGACAGGGAAAAACACTGAAGCTTTCTTT.

The rearrangement uses TRBV18 and TRBJ2-1; D gene ambiguous. The germline gives CDR1 KGHSH, CDR2 LQKENI. The V end lost 0 bases, the J end lost 4 bases, and 7 bases lay between the germline ends. This CDR3 is 14 amino acids long. Here the CDR3 DNA reads TGTGCCAGCTCACCACCGTCGGCGTACAATGAGCAGTTCTTC. Protein product: CASSPPSAYNEQFF.

A few counts support this clonotype. V gene TRBV7-8 combines with J gene TRBJ2-7; no clear D. Trimming took 2 bases from V and 0 from J, leaving 8 bases between them. This CDR3 is 14 amino acids long. The germline CDR1 and CDR2 sequences are SGHVS and FQNEAQ. CDR3 amino acids: CASSLRSRSYEQYF. The CDR3 coding sequence is TGTGCCAGCAGCTTAAGGTCCCGCTCCTACGAGCAGTACTTC.

This clonotype was observed a handful of times. The chain has TRBV7-3 and TRBJ2-2, with D perhaps TRBD2 (6 bases). This CDR3 spans 14 amino acids. With 6 bases removed from V and 0 bases from J, the gap between germline ends came to 8 bases. Germline assignment: CDR1 SGHTA and CDR2 FQGTGA. The CDR3 spells CASRGGPNTGELFF. CDR3 nucleotide sequence: TGTGCCAGCAGGGGGGGACCGAACACCGGGGAGCTGTTTTTT. Looking up the rest from reference TRBV7-3 and TRBJ2-2 gives the full variable domain: GAGVSQTPSNKVTEKGKYVELRCDPISGHTALYWYRQSLGQGPEFLIYFQGTGAADDSGLPNDRFFAVRPEGSVSTLKIQRTERGDSAVYLCASRGGPNTGELFFGEGSRLTVL.

This clonotype was counted only a few times. In nucleotides, the CDR3 is TGTGCCAGCAGTTTAGGGGACAGTCGCGGAGAGCAGTACTTC. This gives the protein CASSLGDSRGEQYF. The chain is built from TRBV12-3 or TRBV12-4 and TRBJ2-7, with 7 bases identical to TRBD1. V lost 1 base to trimming and J lost 7 bases; unmatched junction nucleotides: 7. The CDR3 extends over 14 amino acids.

V and J are TRBV18 and TRBJ2-1, with TRBD1 identical over 8 bases. This CDR3 is 16 amino acids long. Germline loops: CDR1 KGHSH, CDR2 LQKENI. The trim removed 1 base at V and 1 base at J, leaving 3 bases unmatched. This CDR3 is CASSPRTGLSYNEQFF. CDR3 nucleotide sequence: TGTGCCAGCTCACCACGGACAGGGCTTTCCTACAATGAGCAGTTCTTC.

This clonotype has a handful of counts. The J gene is TRBJ1-2, the V gene TRBV29-1; D not certain. With 6 bases removed from V and 1 base from J, the gap between germline ends came to 18 bases. Germline CDR1 is SQVTM and CDR2 is ANQGSEA. The CDR3 length is 15 residues. CDR3 amino acids: CSVTALGISNYGYTF. DNA for the CDR3: TGCAGCGTCACAGCTTTAGGGATAAGTAACTATGGCTACACCTTC.

This clonotype has only a few counts. The rearrangement joins TRBV28 to TRBJ2-1; 9 nucleotides match TRBD2. This CDR3 has 14 residues. The V gene's germline CDR1 is MDHEN and CDR2 SYDVKM. The V gene end was trimmed by 6 bases and the J gene end by 5 bases; junction bases not matched to a gene: 5. CDR3: CASSRGRANNEQFF. DNA of the CDR3: TGTGCCAGCAGCCGCGGGAGGGCGAACAATGAGCAGTTCTTC.

The genes are TRBV12-3 or TRBV12-4 and TRBJ2-1, with TRBD2 identical over 8 bases. The CDR3 sequence is 16 residues long. Trimming removed 7 bases from V and 8 bases from J; junction bases left unmatched: 16. Here the CDR3 DNA reads TGTGCCAGCACCTCAACCGGGGTGGGGCGGGAGGATGAGCAGTTCTTC. Translation gives CASTSTGVGREDEQFF.

The J gene is TRBJ2-1, the V gene TRBV19; D gene uncertain. The V gene's germline CDR1 is LNHDA and CDR2 SQIVND (reference sequence). The CDR3 sequence is 14 residues long. Trimming left V 1 base short and J 4 bases short, with 8 bases between. The DNA for the CDR3 is TGTGCCAGTAGTATAGCTGGGCCGTACAATGAGCAGTTCTTC. This gives the protein CASSIAGPYNEQFF.

V gene TRBV6-5 combines with J gene TRBJ1-6; D perhaps matches TRBD1 (6 bases). The CDR3 is 14 amino acids. The germline V gene encodes CDR1 MNHEY and CDR2 SVGAGI. V was cut by 5 bases and J by 7 bases, with 12 bases left in between. CDR3 DNA sequence: TGTGCCAGCAGTACAGGGCCCGAAAATTCACCCCTCCACTTT. Translated: CASSTGPENSPLHF.

The sample holds a few counts of this clonotype. The V call is TRBV12-3 or TRBV12-4, the J call TRBJ2-6; TRBD1 might be the D (5 bases). The length of the CDR3 is 15 residues. Trimming took 1 base from V and 2 from J, leaving 6 bases between them. CDR3 sequence: CASSLGRAGANVLTF. The CDR3 nucleotides are TGTGCCAGCAGTTTAGGCAGGGCTGGGGCCAACGTCCTGACTTTC.

The chain combines TRBV12-3 or TRBV12-4 with TRBJ2-7, with a possible D match to TRBD1 (6 bases). Trimming removed 7 bases at V and 1 base at J, with 11 bases between. The CDR3 has 13 amino acids. CDR3: CASKPGQSYEQYF. CDR3 in DNA: TGTGCCAGCAAACCCGGACAGTCCTACGAGCAGTACTTC.

A few counts support this clonotype. V is TRBV4-1 and J is TRBJ2-7; tentatively, D is TRBD1 (5 bases). The CDR3 length is 15 residues. V was trimmed by 0 bases and J by 7 bases, leaving 16 bases between them. The germline V gene has CDR1 MGHRA and CDR2 YSYEKL. The CDR3 region has the DNA TGCGCCAGCAGCCAAGAGAAGGGGTTACAAAGTGAGCAGTACTTC. Its translation is CASSQEKGLQSEQYF.